This TCR beta chain was documented in a study of T cell repertoires in cytomegalovirus infection. Study-level information: In public TCR beta signatures, there were indications of both CMV infection and matching HLA type.

With V trimmed by 5 bases and J by 2 bases, 9 bases remained unmatched. This CDR3 contains 16 residues. The germline gives CDR1 SEHNR, CDR2 FQNEAQ (reference sequence). Study-wide findings and caveats: The study identified carriers of CMV plus the relevant HLA from cumulative public TCR beta family frequency.

Regarding this clonotype: Its specificity is unknown.

Each CDR3 protein gets one entry after TCRdb re-called the reads with MiXCR. This table has roughly 300,000 distinct CDR3 sequences, about a quarter appearing once. The chain is built from TRBV7-9 and TRBJ2-3, with 8 bases aligning to TRBD2. Sequenced sample: PBMCs. This receptor was obtained from a human donor in good health (CMV status not recorded). Some clones in this sample may be carry-over from other donors' samples. As DNA, the CDR3 is TGTGCCAGCAGCGAGCTAGCGGGCGGCTCCACAGATACGCAGTATTTT. As protein: CASSELAGGSTDTQYF. Supplemented by reference TRBV7-9 and TRBJ2-3, the full variable domain reads DTGVSQNPRHKITKRGQNVTFRCDPISEHNRLYWYRQTLGQGPEFLTYFQNEAQLEKSRLLSDRFSAERPKGSFSTLEIQRTEQGDSAMYLCASSELAGGSTDTQYFGPGTRLTVL.